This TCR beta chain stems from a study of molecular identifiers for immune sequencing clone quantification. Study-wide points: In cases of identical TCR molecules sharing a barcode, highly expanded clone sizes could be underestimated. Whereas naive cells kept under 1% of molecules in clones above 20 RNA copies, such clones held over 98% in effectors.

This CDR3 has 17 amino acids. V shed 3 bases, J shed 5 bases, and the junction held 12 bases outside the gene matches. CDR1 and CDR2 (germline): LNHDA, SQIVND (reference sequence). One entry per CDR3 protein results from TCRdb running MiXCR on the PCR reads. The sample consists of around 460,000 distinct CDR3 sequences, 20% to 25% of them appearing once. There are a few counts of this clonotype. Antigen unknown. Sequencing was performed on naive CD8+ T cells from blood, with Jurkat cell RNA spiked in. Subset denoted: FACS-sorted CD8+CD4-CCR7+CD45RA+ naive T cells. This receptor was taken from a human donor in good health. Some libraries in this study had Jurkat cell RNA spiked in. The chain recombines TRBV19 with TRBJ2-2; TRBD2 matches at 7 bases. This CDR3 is CASSIRWEGLDTGELFF. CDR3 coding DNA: TGTGCCAGTAGTATCCGGTGGGAGGGGTTGGATACCGGGGAGCTGTTTTTT.